Each of the 9 T cell receptor beta chains below was sequenced from the same sample in a study of cytomegalovirus exposure and HLA in healthy donors. PCR used 60 Vbeta primers and 13 Jbeta primers. The repertoire was sequenced with immunoSEQ multiplex PCR; TCRdb's copy has only in-frame clones and lacks some. Of around 150,000 clones in the sample, roughly three quarters were seen once. The sample consisted of PBMCs. The receptor source for this set is a man younger than 40 in good health and CMV-seronegative.

This chain uses TRBV7-8 with TRBJ2-7; D is unresolved. Germline lookup yields CDR1 SGHVS and CDR2 FQNEAQ. The CDR3 covers 13 residues. Between the trimmed V and J ends, which lost 4 bases and 6 bases, there was a span of 13 bases. CDR3: CASSYNQRGEQYF. The DNA of the CDR3 is TGTGCCAGCAGCTACAACCAAAGAGGCGAGCAGTACTTC.

CDR3 bases: TGTGCCAGCAGTCACAAAGACCGACAGGGGATGACCTACGAGCAGTACTTC. This sequence encodes CASSHKDRQGMTYEQYF. This chain connects TRBV6-9 to TRBJ2-7, with 8 nucleotides matching TRBD1. The CDR3 is 17 residues long. V lost 5 bases to trimming and J lost 2 bases; unmatched junction nucleotides: 14. Germline V gene data show CDR1 as MNHGY and CDR2 as SVAAGI.

Notes on this clone: A read error may account for a junction end that differs from germline. This chain connects TRBV5-1 to TRBJ2-7, with TRBD1 identical over 7 bases. The CDR3 runs to 13 residues. Germline CDR1 SGHRS, CDR2 YFSETQ. The CDR3: CASSPWDSQWVNF. In DNA form, the CDR3 reads TGCGCCAGCAGCCCCTGGGACAGCCAATGGGTTAACTTC.

The CDR3 coding sequence is TGTGCCAGCAGCTTAGAGAGCAGGGGGGCCTATGGCTACACCTTC. This gives the protein CASSLESRGAYGYTF. V is TRBV7-2 and J is TRBJ1-2; TRBD1 agrees at 7 bases. CDR3 length: 15 amino acids. V was clipped by 1 base and J by 4 bases; unmatched bases: 6. Germline lookup yields CDR1 SGHTA and CDR2 FQGNSA.

The chain joins TRBV7-2 to TRBJ2-3; a possible D gene is TRBD1 (5 bases). The length of the CDR3 is 13 residues. Germline V CDR1 and CDR2: SGHTA, FQGNSA. Deletions cut 4 bases from V and 4 bases from J, with 9 bases between. CDR3 sequence (DNA): TGTGCCAGCAGCTATACCAGGGCAGATACGCAGTATTTT. It translates to CASSYTRADTQYF.

About this clone itself: Other DNA sequences in the sample encode the same CDR3. This rearrangement joins TRBV6-1 to TRBJ1-5; 10 nucleotides agree with TRBD1. The germline gives CDR1 MNHNS, CDR2 SASEGT. This CDR3 has 15 amino acids. V gave up 5 bases and J gave up 4 bases; unmatched junction bases: 5. The CDR3 reads CASSFDRGRNQPQHF. The CDR3 DNA reads as TGTGCCAGCAGTTTTGACAGGGGGCGGAATCAGCCCCAGCATTTT.

The chain's CDR3 is CAWREGTEAFF. In nucleotides, the CDR3 is TGTGCCTGGAGGGAGGGCACTGAAGCTTTCTTT. J is TRBJ1-1 and V is TRBV30; D remains unclear. Per the germline V gene, CDR1 is GTSNPN and CDR2 is SVGIG (reference sequence). The CDR3 runs to 11 residues. Trimming left V 3 bases short and J 4 bases short, with 6 bases between.

The chain recombines TRBV7-6 with TRBJ2-3; TRBD2 matches 15 bases. This CDR3 is 19 amino acids long. Trimming at V came to 2 bases and at J to 1 base, leaving 7 bases not matched to a gene. Germline CDR1 and CDR2: SGHVS and FNYEAQ. CDR3 DNA: TGTGCCAGCAGCTTACCCGGACTAGCGGGAGGGCCCGGCACAGATACGCAGTATTTT. Translating gives CASSLPGLAGGPGTDTQYF.

V usage is TRBV10-2 and J usage is TRBJ2-7; the match to TRBD2 covers 9 bases. The CDR3 is 16 amino acids. V shed 2 bases and J 4 bases; nucleotides not matched to a gene: 9. Germline lookup yields CDR1 WSHSY and CDR2 SAAADI. The CDR3 region is CASSEPHLAGLYEQYF. The CDR3 DNA reads TGCGCCAGCAGTGAGCCCCACCTAGCGGGGTTGTACGAGCAGTACTTC.